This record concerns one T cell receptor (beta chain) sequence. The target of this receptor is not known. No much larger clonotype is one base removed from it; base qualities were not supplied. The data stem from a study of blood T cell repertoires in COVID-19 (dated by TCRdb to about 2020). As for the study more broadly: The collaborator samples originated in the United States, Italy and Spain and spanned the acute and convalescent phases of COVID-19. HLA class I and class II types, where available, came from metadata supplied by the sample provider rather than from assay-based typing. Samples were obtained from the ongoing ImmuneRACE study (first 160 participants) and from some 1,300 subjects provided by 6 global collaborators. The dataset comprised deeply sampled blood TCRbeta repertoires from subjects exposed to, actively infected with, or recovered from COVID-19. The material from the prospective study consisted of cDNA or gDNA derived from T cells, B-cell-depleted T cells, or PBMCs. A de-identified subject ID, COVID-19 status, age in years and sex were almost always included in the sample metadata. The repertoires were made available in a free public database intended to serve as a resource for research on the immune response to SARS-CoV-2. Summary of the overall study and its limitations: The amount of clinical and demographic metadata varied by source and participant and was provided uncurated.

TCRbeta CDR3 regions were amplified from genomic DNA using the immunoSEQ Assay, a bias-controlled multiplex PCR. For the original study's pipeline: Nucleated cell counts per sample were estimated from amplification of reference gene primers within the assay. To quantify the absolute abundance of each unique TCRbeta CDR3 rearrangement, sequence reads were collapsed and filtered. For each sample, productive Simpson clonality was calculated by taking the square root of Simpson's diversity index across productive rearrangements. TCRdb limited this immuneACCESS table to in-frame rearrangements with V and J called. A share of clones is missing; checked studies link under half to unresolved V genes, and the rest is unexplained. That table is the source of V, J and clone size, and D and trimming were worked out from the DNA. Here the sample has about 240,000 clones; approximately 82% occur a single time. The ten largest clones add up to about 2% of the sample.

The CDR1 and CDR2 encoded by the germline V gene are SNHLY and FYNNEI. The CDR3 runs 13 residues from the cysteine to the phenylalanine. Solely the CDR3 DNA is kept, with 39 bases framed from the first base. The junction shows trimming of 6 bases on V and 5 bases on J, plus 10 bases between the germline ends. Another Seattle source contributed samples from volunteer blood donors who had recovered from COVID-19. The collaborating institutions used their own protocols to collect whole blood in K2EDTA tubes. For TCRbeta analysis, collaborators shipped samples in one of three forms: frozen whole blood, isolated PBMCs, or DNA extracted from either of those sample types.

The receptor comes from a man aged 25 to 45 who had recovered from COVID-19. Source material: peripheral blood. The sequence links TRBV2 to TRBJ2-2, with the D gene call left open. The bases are TGTGCCAGCAGGTCCTCCGGGACCGGGGAGCTGTTTTTT. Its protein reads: CASRSSGTGELFF.